This T cell receptor (beta chain) was found in a study of chemoradiotherapy in HPV16-positive cancers. Profiling relied on immunoSEQ multiplex PCR, and the TCRdb table lists in-frame clones only, not all of them. The sample holds tens of thousands of clones, 91% seen once. The receptor was isolated from a human donor with HPV-associated anogenital cancer. The sequencing here drew on blood, taken from a patient who underwent chemoradiotherapy.

CDR3 region: CASSLQGQGFAGAEAFF. In DNA, the CDR3 is TGCGCCAGCAGCTTGCAGGGACAGGGATTTGCTGGGGCTGAAGCTTTCTTT. J is TRBJ1-1 and V is TRBV5-1, with TRBD1 matching over 9 bases. The ends lost 1 base at V and 6 bases at J; junction bases unmatched: 13. The CDR3 length is 17 residues. CDR1 is SGHRS and CDR2 is YFSETQ in the germline V gene.